The 16 T cell receptor beta chains reported below all come from one sample, sequenced in a study of shared clonotypes between healthy human individuals. Method: immunoSEQ multiplex PCR; TCRdb's copy keeps in-frame clones and lacks some. The sample includes some 1.5 million clones, more than 95% of them seen just once. The material sequenced was naive CD4+ T cells sorted from blood. Regarding subset: CD45RA+ positively selected. The receptors here all came from a man in his thirties or forties in good health.

Details on this clone: At the DNA level, this CDR3 is encoded by other sequences in the same sample as well. The chain employs TRBV19 and TRBJ2-5, with D possibly TRBD2 on 7 matching bases. The germline V gene encodes CDR1 LNHDA and CDR2 SQIVND (reference sequence). With 3 bases removed from V and 4 bases from J, the gap between germline ends came to 9 bases. The CDR3 sequence is 13 residues long. CDR3 nucleotides: TGTGCCAGTAGTATTGGGGGGGCAGAGACCCAGTACTTC. Its protein product is CASSIGGAETQYF.

The chain recombines TRBV19 with TRBJ2-7; 10 bases are shared with TRBD2. J was trimmed by 6 bases and V by 0 bases; bases with no gene match: 8. The germline CDR1 and CDR2 sequences are LNHDA and SQIVND (reference sequence). This CDR3 region has 16 residues. The CDR3 coding sequence is TGTGCCAGTAGTATAGATCACCTAGCGGGAGAACGCGAGCAGTACTTC. It translates to CASSIDHLAGEREQYF.

This sequence joins TRBV18 and TRBJ2-6; 7 bases match TRBD2. J gave up 4 bases and V 2 bases, and 5 bases lay outside the gene matches. CDR1 and CDR2 from the germline V gene are KGHSH and LQKENI. CDR3 length equals 16 residues. CDR3 sequence: CASSPVAGSGANVLTF. CDR3 in DNA: TGTGCCAGCTCACCAGTAGCGGGTTCCGGGGCCAACGTCCTGACTTTC. Based on the CDR3 plus reference TRBV18 and TRBJ2-6, the full variable domain is NAGVMQNPRHLVRRRGQEARLRCSPMKGHSHVYWYRQLPEEGLKFMVYLQKENIIDESGMPKERFSAEFPKEGPSILRIQQVVRGDSAAYFCASSPVAGSGANVLTFGAGSRLTVL.

The chain recombines TRBV25-1 with TRBJ1-4, with 8 bases that match TRBD1. V gave up 4 bases and J gave up 4 bases; unmatched junction bases: 5. Germline V gene sequence: CDR1 MGHDK, CDR2 SYGVNS. The CDR3 covers 15 residues. CDR3: CASSAWTGSNEKLFF. CDR3 DNA: TGTGCCAGCAGTGCGTGGACAGGGAGTAATGAAAAACTGTTTTTT. The full variable domain, its missing parts supplied by reference TRBV25-1 and TRBJ1-4, is EADIYQTPRYLVIGTGKKITLECSQTMGHDKMYWYQQDPGMELHLIHYSYGVNSTEKGDLSSESTVSRIRTEHFPLTLESARPSHTSQYLCASSAWTGSNEKLFFGSGTQLSVL.

This rearrangement joins TRBV4-3 to TRBJ1-4; maybe TRBD1 (5 bases). This CDR3 contains 16 residues. V was shortened by 2 bases and J by 6 bases, with 16 bases between the two germline ends. CDR1 and CDR2 from the germline V gene are LGHNA and YSLEER. The CDR3 bases are TGCGCCAGCAGCCAAACATTAGGGGCGGGCTATGAAAAACTGTTTTTT. It encodes CASSQTLGAGYEKLFF.

The chain carries TRBV7-2 and TRBJ2-1, with D perhaps matching TRBD2 (6 bases). Trimming pared 5 bases from V and 4 bases from J, leaving 15 bases between. Germline-derived CDR1 and CDR2 are SGHTA and FQGNSA. The CDR3 loop spans 15 amino acids. CDR3 residues: CASSPRGGGYNEQFF. CDR3 in DNA: TGTGCCAGCAGCCCCCGGGGAGGAGGGTACAATGAGCAGTTCTTC.

V gene TRBV10-1 combines with J gene TRBJ2-1; 8 positions match TRBD1. The CDR3 extends over 14 amino acids. Germline trimming cut 2 bases from V and 5 bases from J; bases unmatched to any gene: 2. Germline assignment: CDR1 WNHNN and CDR2 SYGVQD (reference sequence). The CDR3 loop reads CASSEGQGNNEQFF. In DNA, the CDR3 is TGCGCCAGCAGTGAGGGACAGGGAAACAATGAGCAGTTCTTC.

V is TRBV9 and J is TRBJ2-1; D perhaps matches TRBD2 (6 bases). Germline CDR1 reads SGDLS; CDR2 reads YYNGEE. Trimming removed 3 bases from V and 5 bases from J, with 9 bases in between. The CDR3 has 13 residues. The CDR3 reads CASSGGDHNEQFF. CDR3 in DNA: TGTGCCAGCAGCGGCGGGGATCACAATGAGCAGTTCTTC.

Of note for this clone: This specimen includes other DNA sequences encoding the same CDR3. The V call is TRBV30, the J call TRBJ1-2; D is ambiguous. CDR1 is GTSNPN, CDR2 SVGIG, per germline (reference sequence). V was clipped by 5 bases and J by 2 bases, with 3 bases between them. The CDR3 sequence is 10 residues long. The CDR3 loop reads CAWRNYGYTF. The CDR3 coding sequence is TGTGCCTGGCGAAACTATGGCTACACCTTC.

The V and J genes are TRBV9 and TRBJ2-1; possibly TRBD1 or TRBD2 for D (5 bases each). Germline V lookup: CDR1 SGDLS, CDR2 YYNGEE. The CDR3 spans 16 residues. V was pared by 1 base and J by 12 bases, with 23 bases between. The CDR3 loop reads CASSVRSEGFLMRQFF. In DNA form, the CDR3 reads TGTGCCAGCAGCGTAAGGAGCGAGGGGTTCCTAATGAGGCAGTTCTTC.

The V gene is TRBV6-4, the J gene TRBJ2-3, with a possible D match to TRBD2 (5 bases). This CDR3 is 15 amino acids long. The ends were cut back, 5 bases at V and 0 bases at J, with 12 bases in the middle. Germline V gene data show CDR1 as MRHNA and CDR2 as SNTAGT. The DNA of the CDR3 is TGTGCCAGCAGTCTAAGCGGTGCTAGCACAGATACGCAGTATTTT. Translating it yields CASSLSGASTDTQYF.

V gene TRBV19 combines with J gene TRBJ2-5; a weak D match, TRBD1 (6 bases). The CDR3 covers 14 residues. CDR1 is LNHDA and CDR2 is SQIVND in the germline V gene (reference sequence). Trimming cost V 4 bases and J 5 bases, with 14 bases left between them. CDR3 sequence reads: CASSKQGFSETQYF. The CDR3 DNA follows: TGTGCCAGTAGTAAACAGGGATTTTCGGAGACCCAGTACTTC.

This chain connects TRBV28 to TRBJ2-1; no reliable D call. V gave up 0 bases and J gave up 5 bases, with 14 bases separating them. Germline CDR1 is MDHEN and CDR2 is SYDVKM. The CDR3 runs to 16 residues. CDR3 amino acids: CASSLWLSGSNNEQFF. The CDR3 nucleotides read TGTGCCAGCAGTTTATGGCTCTCAGGCAGTAACAATGAGCAGTTCTTC.

This rearrangement joins TRBV7-3 to TRBJ2-3; D is unclear. Per the germline V gene, CDR1 is SGHTA and CDR2 is FQGTGA. V dropped 0 bases and J dropped 1 base, with 5 bases sitting between them. CDR3 length: 14 residues. The CDR3 sequence is CASSLTVGTDTQYF. CDR3 DNA sequence: TGTGCCAGCAGCTTAACAGTCGGCACAGATACGCAGTATTTT.

CDR3 sequence (DNA): TGTGCCAGCAGCGCAACTAGCGGGAACCCCTACGAGCAGTACTTC. It encodes CASSATSGNPYEQYF. The chain combines TRBV7-2 with TRBJ2-7, with 10 bases lining up with TRBD2. Germline-derived CDR1 and CDR2 are SGHTA and FQGNSA. J lost 2 bases, V lost 5 bases, and 6 bases had no gene match. The CDR3 loop spans 15 amino acids.

Note on this clone: Other DNA sequences in this sample translate to the same CDR3. The chain is built from TRBV7-9 and TRBJ2-2; 10 bases line up with TRBD1. The germline V gene encodes CDR1 SEHNR and CDR2 FQNEAQ (reference sequence). After removal of 5 bases from V and 5 bases from J, the junction contained 5 bases not matched to a gene. CDR3 length equals 15 residues. This chain's CDR3 is CASSPRTGGTGELFF. In nucleotides, the CDR3 is TGTGCCAGCAGCCCGAGGACAGGGGGAACCGGGGAGCTGTTTTTT.